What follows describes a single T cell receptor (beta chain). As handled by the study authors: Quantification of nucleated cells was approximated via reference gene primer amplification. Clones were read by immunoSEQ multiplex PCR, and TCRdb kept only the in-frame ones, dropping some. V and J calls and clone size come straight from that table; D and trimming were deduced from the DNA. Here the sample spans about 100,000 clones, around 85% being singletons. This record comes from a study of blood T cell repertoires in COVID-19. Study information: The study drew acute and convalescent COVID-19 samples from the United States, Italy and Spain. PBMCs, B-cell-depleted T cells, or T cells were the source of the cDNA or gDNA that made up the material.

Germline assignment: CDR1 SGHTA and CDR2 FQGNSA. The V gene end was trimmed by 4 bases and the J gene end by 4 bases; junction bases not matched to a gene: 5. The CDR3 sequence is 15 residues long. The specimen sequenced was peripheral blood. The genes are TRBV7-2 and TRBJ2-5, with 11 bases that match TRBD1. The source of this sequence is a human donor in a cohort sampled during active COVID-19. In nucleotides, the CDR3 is TGTGCCAGCAGCTCTGGACAGGGGGCGGGAGAGACCCAGTACTTC. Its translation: CASSSGQGAGETQYF.